The T cell receptor beta chain under discussion was sequenced for a study of shared clonotypes between healthy human individuals. CDR1 is SGHNT and CDR2 is YYREEE in the germline V gene (reference sequence). The CDR3 is 16 amino acids. Trimming removed 5 bases from V and 0 bases from J, with 16 bases in between. The repertoire was sequenced with immunoSEQ multiplex PCR; TCRdb's copy has only in-frame clones and lacks some. Among over 2 million clones listed, 80% to 95% were seen once. This receptor was taken from a man aged 18 to 35 in good health. Some clones in this sample may be carry-over from other donors' samples. V usage is TRBV5-4 and J usage is TRBJ2-3; tentatively, D is TRBD2 (6 bases). Source material: naive CD4+ T cells from PBMCs. Subset denoted: CD45RA+ positively selected. The CDR3 reads CASRPGGRMSTDTQYF. CDR3 bases: TGTGCCAGCAGACCCGGGGGACGGATGAGCACAGATACGCAGTATTTT.